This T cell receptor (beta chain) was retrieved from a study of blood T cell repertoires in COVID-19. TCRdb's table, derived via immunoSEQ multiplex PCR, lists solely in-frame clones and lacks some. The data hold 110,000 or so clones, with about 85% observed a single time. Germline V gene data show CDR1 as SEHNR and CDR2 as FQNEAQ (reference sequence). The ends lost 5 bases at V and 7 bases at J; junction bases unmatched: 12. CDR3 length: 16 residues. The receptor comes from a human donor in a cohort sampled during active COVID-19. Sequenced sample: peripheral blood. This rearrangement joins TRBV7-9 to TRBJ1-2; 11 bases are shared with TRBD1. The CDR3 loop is CASSPVGTGGFFGYTF. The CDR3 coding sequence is TGTGCCAGCAGCCCAGTGGGGACAGGGGGATTCTTTGGCTACACCTTC.